This TCR beta chain was identified in a study of stem cell transplantation in POMP-related autoinflammatory disease. Study summary: CD8+ T cells were low and CD4+ cells naive-skewed before transplant.

Deletions cut 5 bases from V and 4 bases from J, with 15 bases between. This CDR3 spans 15 amino acids. Germline V gene data show CDR1 as SGHTA and CDR2 as FQGNSA. A word on this clone: The antigen is undetermined.

The protocol was immunoSEQ multiplex PCR, while the TCRdb copy is restricted to in-frame clones and leaves out a portion. The table lists about 530 clones, 91% of them singletons. Findings and limits, study-wide: Fewer unique TRB V-J gene pairings were identified in patients with PRAID.

The sequencing used CD4+ follicular helper T cells (Tfh) from PBMCs, collected after stem cell transplantation. This sequence originates from a human patient with POMP-related autoinflammation and immune dysregulation (PRAID). Some T cells may be supplied by the graft donor. This chain connects TRBV7-2 to TRBJ1-5; the D gene is possibly TRBD1 (5 bases). DNA of the CDR3: TGTGCCAGCAGCCTACTTGGGGCTCAAAATCAGCCCCAGCATTTT. Translated: CASSLLGAQNQPQHF. Full variable domain (outside the CDR3, taken from reference TRBV7-2 and TRBJ1-5): GAGVSQSPSNKVTEKGKDVELRCDPISGHTALYWYRQSLGQGLEFLIYFQGNSAPDKSGLPSDRFSAERTGGSVSTLTIQRTQQEDSAVYLCASSLLGAQNQPQHFGDGTRLSIL.